The 18 T cell receptor beta chains reported below all come from one sample, sequenced in a study of blood T cell repertoires in COVID-19. Produced via immunoSEQ multiplex PCR; TCRdb's table is partial and in-frame only. The sample lists roughly 50,000 clones, 70% to 90% occurring once. Sequencing used peripheral blood. The receptors come from a human donor in a cohort sampled during active COVID-19.

The rearrangement links TRBV9 to TRBJ1-6, with 11 bases that match TRBD1. V dropped 0 bases and J dropped 6; count of bases not matched to a gene: 2. Germline lookup yields CDR1 SGDLS and CDR2 YYNGEE. This CDR3 has 16 residues. The CDR3 sequence: CASSVGTGGLNSPLHF. CDR3 nucleotides: TGTGCCAGCAGCGTAGGGACAGGGGGCCTTAATTCACCCCTCCACTTT.

This chain links TRBV18 with TRBJ2-3, with 11 bases identical to TRBD1. Per the germline V gene, CDR1 is KGHSH and CDR2 is LQKENI. With V trimmed by 1 base and J by 4 bases, 4 bases remained unmatched. This CDR3 is built from 16 residues. The CDR3 DNA sequence: TGTGCCAGCTCACCACTGGGACAGGGGGTCGCAGATACGCAGTATTTT. Translation gives CASSPLGQGVADTQYF.

The chain is built from TRBV21-1 and TRBJ1-2; the table assigns TRBD1, which was not confirmed against the DNA. TRBV21-1 counts as a pseudogene. CDR3 length: 14 amino acids. CDR3 sequence: CASSKQVTAYGYTF. The CDR3 region has the DNA TGTGCCAGCAGCAAACAGGTTACCGCTTATGGCTACACCTTC.

The chain is built from TRBV4-3 and TRBJ1-2; D not certain. CDR3 length: 15 amino acids. With 0 bases removed from V and 7 bases from J, the gap between germline ends came to 15 bases. Germline lookup yields CDR1 LGHNA and CDR2 YSLEER. As DNA, the CDR3 is TGCGCCAGCAGCCAAGATTTGGGCAGTCGGGGTGGCTACACCTTC. It specifies CASSQDLGSRGGYTF.

The chain couples TRBV5-1 to TRBJ1-3; 8 bases align to TRBD1. Germline V gene data show CDR1 as SGHRS and CDR2 as YFSETQ. This CDR3 has 17 amino acids. Unmatched junction bases numbered 8, after V lost 2 bases and J lost 1 base. The CDR3 loop is CASSFSGTGPSGNTIYF. The CDR3 DNA sequence: TGCGCCAGCAGCTTTTCCGGGACAGGCCCTTCTGGAAACACCATATATTTT.

This CDR3 is CASSKNTGVTDTQYF. The DNA of the CDR3 is TGTGCCAGTAGTAAAAACACAGGAGTCACAGATACGCAGTATTTT. This chain uses TRBV19 with TRBJ2-3, with TRBD1 as a possible D gene (5 bases). The V gene lost 4 bases and the J gene lost 2 bases, with 13 bases spanning the gap. The V gene's germline CDR1 is LNHDA and CDR2 SQIVND (reference sequence). CDR3 length: 15 amino acids.

The chain links TRBV6-4 to TRBJ1-5; D gene ambiguous. CDR1 MRHNA and CDR2 SNTAGT come from the germline V gene. This CDR3 region has 13 residues. The V end was cut by 3 bases, the J end by 0 bases, with 3 bases between. The chain's CDR3 is CASSESSNQPQHF. CDR3 in DNA: TGTGCCAGCAGTGAGAGTAGCAATCAGCCCCAGCATTTT.

V gene TRBV6-5 combines with J gene TRBJ1-1; 9 nucleotides line up with TRBD1. In germline, CDR1 is MNHEY, CDR2 SVGAGI. This CDR3 is 15 amino acids long. Germline trimming cut 7 bases from V and 1 base from J; bases unmatched to any gene: 7. CDR3 sequence reads: CASTNTGQGNTEAFF. CDR3 sequence (DNA): TGTGCCAGCACTAATACGGGACAGGGGAACACTGAAGCTTTCTTT.

This clone was picked up one time. The chain recombines TRBV5-8 with TRBJ1-5; 10 positions agree with TRBD1. There are 17 residues in the CDR3. Germline V CDR1 and CDR2: SGHTS, YDEGEE. V shed 0 bases, J shed 2 bases, and the junction held 5 bases outside the gene matches. The chain's CDR3 is CASSLADRGYRNQPQHF. The CDR3 DNA reads as TGTGCCAGCAGCTTGGCGGACAGGGGGTATCGCAATCAGCCCCAGCATTTT.

This chain connects TRBV30 to TRBJ1-5; a possible D gene is TRBD1 (6 bases). Germline V gives CDR1 GTSNPN, CDR2 SVGIG (reference sequence). The CDR3 length is 12 residues. With 3 bases removed from V and 7 bases from J, the gap between germline ends came to 10 bases. The CDR3 DNA is TGTGCCTGGAGGTCAGGGGAGCAGCCCCAGCATTTT. Translating it yields CAWRSGEQPQHF.

The chain combines TRBV2 with TRBJ2-3; 7 positions agree with TRBD2. This CDR3 has 15 residues. With V trimmed by 6 bases and J by 1 base, 7 bases remained unmatched. Germline loops: CDR1 SNHLY, CDR2 FYNNEI. DNA for the CDR3: TGTGCCAGCAGCCTGTTGCTAGCGGGCACAGATACGCAGTATTTT. As protein: CASSLLLAGTDTQYF.

The rearrangement joins TRBV6-2 or TRBV6-3 to TRBJ1-1; 10 positions match TRBD1. The germline gives CDR1 MNHEY, CDR2 SVGEGT. This CDR3 contains 15 residues. V was pared by 6 bases and J by 5 bases, with 9 bases of the junction left unmatched. The CDR3 coding sequence is TGTGCCAGCAGCCCGACAGGGGGCGCCGGGACTGAAGCTTTCTTT. Protein product: CASSPTGGAGTEAFF.

The chain uses TRBV4-3 and TRBJ2-1; D remains unclear. The V gene lost 1 base and the J gene lost 7 bases, with 14 bases spanning the gap. The CDR3 covers 15 residues. Per germline, CDR1 LGHNA and CDR2 YSLEER. This CDR3 reads CASSQGDRQTNEQFF. CDR3 in DNA: TGCGCCAGCAGCCAAGGCGACCGGCAGACTAATGAGCAGTTCTTC.

The rearrangement uses TRBV6-5 and TRBJ2-5; unclear D gene. This CDR3 comprises 14 residues. The V and J ends lost 0 bases and 2 bases respectively, with 7 bases between them. Germline V gives CDR1 MNHEY, CDR2 SVGAGI. For the CDR3, the DNA is TGTGCCAGCAGTTACTCCCCACTACAAGAGACCCAGTACTTC. It is translated as CASSYSPLQETQYF.

The rearrangement joins TRBV30 to TRBJ1-6; 9 bases are shared with TRBD1. J gave up 6 bases and V 3 bases, and 6 bases lay outside the gene matches. CDR1 and CDR2 (germline): GTSNPN, SVGIG (reference sequence). The CDR3 is 15 amino acids. This CDR3 is CAWSEDRGSNSPLHF. CDR3 sequence (DNA): TGTGCCTGGAGCGAGGACAGGGGAAGTAATTCACCCCTCCACTTT.

The rearrangement uses TRBV9 and TRBJ2-3; D gene unclear. The ends were cut back, 3 bases at V and 0 bases at J, with 5 bases in the middle. CDR1 is SGDLS, CDR2 YYNGEE, per germline. The CDR3 has 13 residues. The CDR3 loop reads CASSAGSTDTQYF. The CDR3 bases are TGTGCCAGCAGCGCCGGTAGCACAGATACGCAGTATTTT.

CDR3 region: CASSSLQGTGRIPEAFF. In nucleotides, the CDR3 is TGTGCCAGCAGCTCACTGCAGGGGACAGGTCGGATACCTGAAGCTTTCTTT. This rearrangement joins TRBV9 to TRBJ1-1; 8 bases match TRBD1. The CDR3 has 17 amino acids. The trim removed 4 bases at V and 6 bases at J, leaving 17 bases unmatched. Germline V gene lookup returns CDR1 SGDLS and CDR2 YYNGEE. Full variable domain (outside the CDR3, taken from reference TRBV9 and TRBJ1-1): DSGVTQTPKHLITATGQRVTLRCSPRSGDLSVYWYQQSLDQGLQFLIQYYNGEERAKGNILERFSAQQFPDLHSELNLSSLELGDSALYFCASSSLQGTGRIPEAFFGQGTRLTVV.

The V and J genes are TRBV9 and TRBJ2-5; 10 nucleotides align to TRBD1. V trimming: 4 bases; J trimming: 0 bases; junction bases outside the gene matches: 6. The germline V gene has CDR1 SGDLS and CDR2 YYNGEE. This CDR3 region has 16 residues. The CDR3 region has the DNA TGTGCCAGCAGCCCAAGGGGACAGGGGTACCAAGAGACCCAGTACTTC. The encoded protein is CASSPRGQGYQETQYF.